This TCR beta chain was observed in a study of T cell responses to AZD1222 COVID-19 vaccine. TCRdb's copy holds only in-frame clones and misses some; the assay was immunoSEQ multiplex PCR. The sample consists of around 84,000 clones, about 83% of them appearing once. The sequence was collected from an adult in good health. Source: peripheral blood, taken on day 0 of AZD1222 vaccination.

This chain's CDR3 is CATSDSSAFSYNEQFF. CDR3 DNA: TGTGCCACCAGTGATTCTTCAGCGTTTTCCTACAATGAGCAGTTCTTC. The chain is built from TRBV24-1 and TRBJ2-7; D unclear. TRBJ2-1 explains the end of the DNA better; the J call may be wrong. The CDR3 runs to 16 residues. Germline CDR1 KGHDR, CDR2 SFDVKD.